The 6 T cell receptor beta chains listed next were all sequenced from one sample in a study of blood T cell repertoires in COVID-19. Assay: immunoSEQ multiplex PCR; the TCRdb copy retains only in-frame clones and omits some. Of around 700,000 clones listed, 85% to 90% are singletons. The sequenced material came from peripheral blood. These TCRs come from a woman between 18 and 29 years old with acute or convalescent COVID-19.

The V and J genes are TRBV30 and TRBJ2-3; D remains unclear. The CDR3 loop spans 13 amino acids. CDR1 is GTSNPN and CDR2 is SVGIG in the germline V gene (reference sequence). Trimming took off 0 bases at V and 4 bases at J, with 8 bases between the two ends. CDR3 residues: CAWSVLSADTQYF. DNA for the CDR3: TGTGCCTGGAGTGTACTTAGTGCAGATACGCAGTATTTT.

The table lists this clone with a few counts. V usage is TRBV3-1 (or the pseudogene TRBV3-2) and J usage is TRBJ1-1; 8 bases match TRBD1. Trimming took 1 base from V and 5 from J; bases not matched to a gene: 6. CDR3 length: 15 amino acids. CDR1 LGHDT and CDR2 YNNKEL come from the germline V gene (reference sequence). DNA of the CDR3: TGTGCCAGCAGCCAAGTAAGGCGACAGGGGACTGAAGCTTTCTTT. Translating gives CASSQVRRQGTEAFF.

The chain links TRBV4-2 to TRBJ1-2, with 8 positions matching TRBD1. There are 15 residues in the CDR3. Looked up from germline, CDR1 is LGHNA and CDR2 is YNFKEQ. After removal of 4 bases from V and 1 base from J, the junction contained 5 bases not matched to a gene. The CDR3 sequence: CASSLGQGLNYGYTF. The DNA for the CDR3 is TGTGCCAGCAGCCTCGGACAGGGACTTAACTATGGCTACACCTTC.

This chain joins TRBV9 and TRBJ2-5, with TRBD1 matching over 12 bases. After removal of 4 bases from V and 7 bases from J, the junction contained 5 bases not matched to a gene. The CDR3 loop spans 14 amino acids. Germline V CDR1 and CDR2: SGDLS, YYNGEE. In DNA form, the CDR3 reads TGTGCCAGCAGCATGGGACAGGGGGCGGGGACCCAGTACTTC. This encodes CASSMGQGAGTQYF. Together with reference TRBV9 and TRBJ2-5, the CDR3 gives the full variable domain: DSGVTQTPKHLITATGQRVTLRCSPRSGDLSVYWYQQSLDQGLQFLIQYYNGEERAKGNILERFSAQQFPDLHSELNLSSLELGDSALYFCASSMGQGAGTQYFGPGTRLLVL.

On this clone itself: The junction does not match germline at one end; this may be a read error. The chain recombines TRBV6-5 with TRBJ1-6; D is unresolved. The CDR3 spans 13 residues. Germline CDR1 is MNHEY and CDR2 is SVGAGI. CDR3 loop: CASKEAYNSPLHF. The DNA of the CDR3 is TGTGCCAGCAAGGAGGCCTACAATTCACCCCTCCACTTT.

This chain links TRBV24-1 with TRBJ1-3, with 9 positions matching TRBD1. Trimming at V came to 9 bases and at J to 3 bases, leaving 5 bases not matched to a gene. This CDR3 spans 14 amino acids. From germline, CDR1 is KGHDR and CDR2 SFDVKD. The CDR3 DNA reads TGTGCCACCTCCCGGACAGGGGATGGAAACACCATATATTTT. It specifies CATSRTGDGNTIYF.